Below, 27 T cell receptor beta chains from the same sample are listed, as sequenced in a study of cytomegalovirus exposure and HLA in healthy donors. With 60 Vbeta and 13 Jbeta primers, the PCR was carried out. Only in-frame clones appear in the TCRdb table, and some are missing; sequencing was by immunoSEQ multiplex PCR. The sample carries 90,000 or so clones, approximately 75% recorded once. Sequencing was carried out using PBMCs. These TCRs come from a man between 60 and 75 years old in good health and CMV-seronegative.

On this clone: Mismatch with germline at one junction end may stem from a read error. V gene TRBV7-7 combines with J gene TRBJ2-5; TRBD2 agrees at 10 bases. This CDR3 is built from 14 residues. Germline V CDR1 and CDR2: SSHAT, FNYEAQ (reference sequence). The CDR3: CASSATSGQETQYF. Written as DNA, the CDR3 is TGTGCTAGCAGCGCGACTAGCGGGCAAGAGACCCAGTACTTC.

The rearrangement links TRBV10-3 to TRBJ2-1; 13 nucleotides agree with TRBD2. Germline V lookup: CDR1 ENHRY, CDR2 SYGVKD. With 8 bases clipped from V and 7 bases from J, the junction kept 2 bases outside the gene matches. The CDR3 length is 13 residues. CDR3 in amino acids: CAIGGLAGNEQFF. CDR3 DNA sequence: TGTGCCATCGGGGGACTAGCGGGAAATGAGCAGTTCTTC.

This rearrangement joins TRBV2 to TRBJ2-5; 12 bases are a match to TRBD2. The V and J ends lost 6 bases and 5 bases, in that order; junction bases with no gene match: 7. The CDR3 consists of 15 residues. Per germline, CDR1 SNHLY and CDR2 FYNNEI. The CDR3 DNA follows: TGTGCCAGCAGCGCCCTAGCGGGGGGGTGGGAGACCCAGTACTTC. It translates to CASSALAGGWETQYF.

About this clone itself: Other DNA sequences of this sample code for an identical CDR3. V usage is TRBV18 and J usage is TRBJ1-4; 12 nucleotides match TRBD1. After removal of 6 bases from V and 5 bases from J, the junction contained 4 bases not matched to a gene. The CDR3 extends over 15 amino acids. CDR1 is KGHSH, CDR2 LQKENI, per germline. The CDR3 loop is CASSRGQGANEKLFF. The CDR3 DNA follows: TGTGCCAGCTCGCGGGGACAGGGGGCCAATGAAAAACTGTTTTTT.

CDR3 sequence (DNA): TGTGCCAGTAGTATAGGGCAGGCTGGGGCCAACGTCCTGACTTTC. It encodes CASSIGQAGANVLTF. V usage is TRBV19 and J usage is TRBJ2-6; the D is unclear. The CDR3 length is 15 residues. Germline V lookup: CDR1 LNHDA, CDR2 SQIVND (reference sequence). V was clipped by 1 base and J by 2 bases, with 6 bases between them.

This clone was detected only once. V gene TRBV7-6 combines with J gene TRBJ2-7; D remains unclear. This CDR3 is built from 13 residues. Per germline, CDR1 SGHVS and CDR2 FNYEAQ. The V and J ends lost 3 bases and 3 bases respectively, with 9 bases between them. As DNA, the CDR3 is TGTGCCAGCAGCTTGGCAGAAAACTACGAGCAGTACTTC. Its translation: CASSLAENYEQYF.

The V and J genes are TRBV27 and TRBJ1-1; no firm D call. The CDR3 sequence is 14 residues long. The germline gives CDR1 MNHEY, CDR2 SMNVEV (reference sequence). V dropped 7 bases and J dropped 7 bases, with 19 bases sitting between them. The CDR3: CASTRNSAVDEAFF. The CDR3 DNA reads TGTGCCAGCACCAGAAATTCCGCGGTGGATGAAGCTTTCTTT.

The genes are TRBV30 and TRBJ2-7; possible D gene TRBD2, 6 bases. Germline V gene sequence: CDR1 GTSNPN, CDR2 SVGIG (reference sequence). CDR3 length: 13 residues. Between the trimmed V and J ends, which lost 3 bases and 3 bases, there was a span of 12 bases. This chain's CDR3 is CAWRGGGNYEQYF. DNA for the CDR3: TGTGCCTGGAGAGGAGGAGGGAACTACGAGCAGTACTTC. Full variable domain (missing parts from reference TRBV30 and TRBJ2-7): SQTIHQWPATLVQPVGSPLSLECTVEGTSNPNLYWYRQAAGRGLQLLFYSVGIGQISSEVPQNLSASRPQDRQFILSSKKLLLSDSGFYLCAWRGGGNYEQYFGPGTRLTVT.

This clone was found a few times. CDR3 bases: TGTGCCAGCAGCCCGACAGTAAGTTACGAGCAGTACTTC. Amino acid sequence: CASSPTVSYEQYF. This chain joins TRBV4-2 and TRBJ2-7, with TRBD1 as a possible D gene (5 bases). V was cut by 4 bases and J by 4 bases, with 11 bases left in between. There are 13 residues in the CDR3. The germline gives CDR1 LGHNA, CDR2 YNFKEQ.

This clone was recorded a few times. The chain joins TRBV19 to TRBJ1-2; D uncertain. The length of the CDR3 is 13 residues. Deletions cut 2 bases from V and 8 bases from J, with 12 bases between. Germline lookup yields CDR1 LNHDA and CDR2 SQIVND (reference sequence). This CDR3 is CASSIFGDEGYTF. The CDR3 DNA is TGTGCCAGTAGTATATTCGGGGATGAAGGCTACACCTTC.

V is TRBV2 and J is TRBJ1-2; 8 bases are a match to TRBD1. Unmatched junction bases numbered 13, after V lost 1 base and J lost 12 bases. Germline CDR1 is SNHLY and CDR2 is FYNNEI. This CDR3 spans 15 amino acids. The CDR3 spells CASSEDRGQVRLDTF. CDR3 DNA sequence: TGTGCCAGCAGTGAAGATCGGGGACAGGTTAGGTTAGACACCTTC. Drawing the rest from reference TRBV2 and TRBJ1-2, the complete variable domain is EPEVTQTPSHQVTQMGQEVILRCVPISNHLYFYWYRQILGQKVEFLVSFYNNEISEKSEIFDDQFSVERPDGSNFTLKIRSTKLEDSAMYFCASSEDRGQVRLDTFGSGTRLTVV.

This clone showed up just a few times. The rearrangement links TRBV6-1 to TRBJ2-7; TRBD1 aligns across 11 bases. J lost 6 bases, V lost 6 bases, and 10 bases had no gene match. Per germline, CDR1 MNHNS and CDR2 SASEGT. The length of the CDR3 is 15 residues. CDR3 nucleotides: TGTGCCAGCAGCTCGCCGGGACAGGGGGTCCTCGAGCAGTACTTC. Protein sequence: CASSSPGQGVLEQYF.

This chain connects TRBV6-5 to TRBJ2-5; 8 nucleotides align to TRBD1. Germline V gene data show CDR1 as MNHEY and CDR2 as SVGAGI. This CDR3 contains 16 residues. V shed 2 bases, J shed 4 bases, and the junction held 9 bases outside the gene matches. CDR3 sequence: CASSYGAGGGLETQYF. CDR3 sequence (DNA): TGTGCCAGCAGTTACGGGGCAGGGGGCGGATTAGAGACCCAGTACTTC.

This sequence joins TRBV19 and TRBJ2-1, with a weak D call TRBD2 (6 bases). Per germline, CDR1 LNHDA and CDR2 SQIVND (reference sequence). This CDR3 spans 15 amino acids. V shed 4 bases and J shed 4 bases, with 14 bases lying between them. CDR3 coding DNA: TGTGCCAGTAGTACCCTCCCGGGGGAGTACAATGAGCAGTTCTTC. Amino acid sequence: CASSTLPGEYNEQFF.

V is TRBV2 and J is TRBJ1-6; no definite D call. Germline V gives CDR1 SNHLY, CDR2 FYNNEI. This CDR3 has 15 amino acids. V lost 6 bases, J lost 6 bases, and 15 bases lay in between. CDR3 protein: CASRSGVFGNSPLHF. The CDR3 DNA reads TGTGCCAGCAGGAGCGGAGTTTTCGGTAATTCACCCCTCCACTTT.

The rearrangement links TRBV21-1 to TRBJ2-2; the DNA was not used to check the table's D call, TRBD2. TRBV21-1 is described as a pseudogene. CDR3 size: 17 residues. In DNA, the CDR3 is TGTGCCAGCAGCAAGGGATCGGGGGGATTCCCCTTCGGGGAGCTGTTTTTT. It codes for CASSKGSGGFPFGELFF.

In DNA, the CDR3 is TGTGCCAGCAGCCCCGGACTAGCGGGGGCCCTGGAGACCCAGTACTTC. Translating it yields CASSPGLAGALETQYF. This chain links TRBV11-2 with TRBJ2-5; 13 nucleotides align to TRBD2. Germline V gene data show CDR1 as SGHAT and CDR2 as FQNNGV. The ends lost 5 bases at V and 5 bases at J; junction bases unmatched: 8. The CDR3 is 16 residues long.

J is TRBJ2-7 and V is TRBV13, with 7 bases aligning to TRBD1. CDR1 is PRHDT, CDR2 FYEKMQ, per germline (reference sequence). The CDR3 extends over 14 amino acids. V shed 5 bases, J shed 2 bases, and the junction held 6 bases outside the gene matches. The CDR3 loop reads CASSPDRLTYEQYF. Here the CDR3 DNA reads TGTGCCAGCAGCCCGGACAGGCTTACCTACGAGCAGTACTTC.

This clone was seen only once. The chain couples TRBV7-6 to TRBJ2-2, with TRBD2 matching 7 bases. V shed 4 bases and J 3 bases; nucleotides not matched to a gene: 11. The germline gives CDR1 SGHVS, CDR2 FNYEAQ. The CDR3 has 17 amino acids. CDR3: CASSSLAGPEHTGELFF. CDR3 bases: TGTGCCAGCAGCTCTTTAGCGGGTCCGGAGCACACCGGGGAGCTGTTTTTT.

The chain combines TRBV19 with TRBJ1-2; weak D call: TRBD1 (5 bases). The germline V gene encodes CDR1 LNHDA and CDR2 SQIVND (reference sequence). V lost 3 bases to trimming and J lost 6 bases, with 14 bases between them. CDR3 size: 14 residues. The CDR3 reads CASSIGGVTHGYTF. The CDR3 nucleotides are TGTGCCAGTAGTATTGGAGGGGTTACCCATGGCTACACCTTC.

V usage is TRBV6-5 and J usage is TRBJ1-2; D gene unclear. This CDR3 spans 12 amino acids. Germline lookup yields CDR1 MNHEY and CDR2 SVGAGI. V dropped 7 bases and J dropped 3 bases, with 9 bases sitting between them. In DNA form, the CDR3 reads TGTGCCAGCAAGACTGAGGACTATGGCTACACCTTC. This gives the protein CASKTEDYGYTF.

The CDR3, as DNA: TGTGCCAGCAGCCCCCCTGGGCGCGTGTATACTGAAGCTTTCTTT. Translated: CASSPPGRVYTEAFF. J is TRBJ1-1 and V is TRBV14; D is ambiguous. Trimming shortened V by 4 bases and J by 5 bases, and 17 bases separated the two germline ends. Germline V CDR1 and CDR2: SGHDN, FVKESK. CDR3 length: 15 amino acids.

The genes are TRBV18 and TRBJ2-6; D unresolved. The CDR3 sequence is 16 residues long. The germline V gene encodes CDR1 KGHSH and CDR2 LQKENI. V was clipped by 0 bases and J by 4 bases, with 10 bases between them. CDR3 nucleotide sequence: TGTGCCAGCTCACCACCGAAAGCGTCCGGGGCCAACGTCCTGACTTTC. Encoded protein: CASSPPKASGANVLTF.

This chain uses TRBV6-6 with TRBJ2-7, with TRBD2 as a possible D gene (5 bases). Germline V gene sequence: CDR1 MNHNY, CDR2 SVGAGI (reference sequence). Between the trimmed V and J ends, which lost 6 bases and 0 bases, there was a span of 18 bases. CDR3 length: 16 amino acids. Here the CDR3 DNA reads TGTGCCAGCAGCCCCCCGACTACCTCCAGCTCCTACGAGCAGTACTTC. Translated: CASSPPTTSSSYEQYF.

The gene calls are TRBV2 and TRBJ2-3; D call uncertain. CDR1 and CDR2 (germline): SNHLY, FYNNEI. V was pared by 1 base and J by 0 bases, with 8 bases between. This CDR3 has 15 amino acids. The CDR3 DNA follows: TGTGCCAGCAGTGAAGGGCGGCCTAGCACAGATACGCAGTATTTT. It encodes CASSEGRPSTDTQYF.

V usage is TRBV9 and J usage is TRBJ1-1, with 11 bases matching TRBD1. Germline CDR1 reads SGDLS; CDR2 reads YYNGEE. The CDR3 spans 16 residues. Unmatched junction bases numbered 8, after V lost 3 bases and J lost 4 bases. Here the CDR3 reads CASSAGTGGRSTEAFF. For the CDR3, the DNA is TGTGCCAGCAGCGCGGGGACAGGGGGTAGGAGCACTGAAGCTTTCTTT.

The chain joins TRBV2 to TRBJ2-6; 7 positions agree with TRBD1. This CDR3 is built from 17 residues. Germline loops: CDR1 SNHLY, CDR2 FYNNEI. After removal of 6 bases from V and 0 bases from J, the junction contained 8 bases not matched to a gene. The CDR3 spells CASRRDSHYSGANVLTF. The DNA of the CDR3 is TGTGCCAGCAGAAGGGACAGCCATTACTCTGGGGCCAACGTCCTGACTTTC.